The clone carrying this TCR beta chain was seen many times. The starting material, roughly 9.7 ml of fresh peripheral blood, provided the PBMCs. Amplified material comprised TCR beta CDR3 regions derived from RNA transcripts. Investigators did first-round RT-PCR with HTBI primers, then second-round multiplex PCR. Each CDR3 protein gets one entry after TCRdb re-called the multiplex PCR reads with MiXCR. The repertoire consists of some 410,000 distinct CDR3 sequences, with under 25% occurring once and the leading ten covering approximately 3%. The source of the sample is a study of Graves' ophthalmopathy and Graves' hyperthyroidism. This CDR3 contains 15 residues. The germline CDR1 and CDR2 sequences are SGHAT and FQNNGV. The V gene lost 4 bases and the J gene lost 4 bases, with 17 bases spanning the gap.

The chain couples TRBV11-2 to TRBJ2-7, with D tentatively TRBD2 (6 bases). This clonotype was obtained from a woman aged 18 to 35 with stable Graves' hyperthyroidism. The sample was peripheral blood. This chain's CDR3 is CASSYTQGREYEQYF. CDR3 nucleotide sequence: TGTGCCAGCAGCTATACGCAGGGACGGGAGTACGAGCAGTACTTC.